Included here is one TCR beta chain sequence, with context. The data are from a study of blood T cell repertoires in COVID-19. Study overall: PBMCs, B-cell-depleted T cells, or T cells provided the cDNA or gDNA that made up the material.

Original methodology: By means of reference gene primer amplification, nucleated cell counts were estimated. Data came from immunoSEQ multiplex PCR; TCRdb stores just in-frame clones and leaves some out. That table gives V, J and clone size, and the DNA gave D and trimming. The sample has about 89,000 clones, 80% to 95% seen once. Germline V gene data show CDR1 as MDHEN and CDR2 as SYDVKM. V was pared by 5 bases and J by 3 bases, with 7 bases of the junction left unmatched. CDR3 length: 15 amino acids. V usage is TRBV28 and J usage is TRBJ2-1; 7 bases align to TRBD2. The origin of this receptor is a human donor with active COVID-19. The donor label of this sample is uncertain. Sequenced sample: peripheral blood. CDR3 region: CASSPGERGYNEQFF. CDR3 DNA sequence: TGTGCCAGCAGTCCGGGGGAGCGGGGCTACAATGAGCAGTTCTTC.